Each of the 30 T cell receptor beta chains below was sequenced from the same sample in a study of cytomegalovirus exposure and HLA in healthy donors. Measured with immunoSEQ multiplex PCR; TCRdb has only the in-frame clones, and not every one. Among tens of thousands of clones listed, around 90% were seen once. Input material: PBMCs. The receptors were sampled from a woman between 18 and 30 years old in good health and CMV-seropositive.

This chain joins TRBV10-3 and TRBJ2-1; TRBD2 aligns across 14 bases. The CDR3 totals 17 residues. Germline CDR1 ENHRY, CDR2 SYGVKD. V shed 1 base and J 3 bases; nucleotides not matched to a gene: 2. In nucleotides, the CDR3 is TGTGCCATCAGTGAGTGGGGACTAGCGGGAGACTACAATGAGCAGTTCTTC. Translation: CAISEWGLAGDYNEQFF.

V usage is TRBV6-5 and J usage is TRBJ2-7; 8 bases agree with TRBD2. This CDR3 contains 15 residues. CDR1 is MNHEY, CDR2 SVGAGI, per germline. J lost 9 bases, V lost 8 bases, and 18 bases had no gene match. CDR3 region: CASSATGLVGDGQYF. CDR3 in DNA: TGTGCCAGCTCTGCGACGGGACTAGTAGGGGACGGGCAGTACTTC.

The chain carries TRBV5-1 and TRBJ1-6, with a possible D match to TRBD1 (6 bases). The CDR3 runs to 14 residues. Between the trimmed V and J ends, which lost 0 bases and 13 bases, there was a span of 14 bases. Germline V gene data show CDR1 as SGHRS and CDR2 as YFSETQ. As DNA, the CDR3 is TGCGCCAGCAGCTTGGGACAGGTAGTCTCCCCCCTCCACTTT. This translates into CASSLGQVVSPLHF.

This chain joins TRBV30 and TRBJ2-1; tentative D call: TRBD1 (5 bases). The germline gives CDR1 GTSNPN, CDR2 SVGIG (reference sequence). The CDR3 is made up of 12 amino acids. V was trimmed by 0 bases and J by 8 bases, leaving 8 bases between them. The DNA for the CDR3 is TGTGCCTGGAGTGTAGGGGTGCATGAGCAGTTCTTC. This encodes CAWSVGVHEQFF.

The chain recombines TRBV15 with TRBJ2-5; 10 nucleotides line up with TRBD1. This CDR3 is 15 amino acids long. Per the germline V gene, CDR1 is LNHNV and CDR2 is YYDKDF (reference sequence). J was trimmed by 2 bases and V by 1 base; bases with no gene match: 1. The DNA of the CDR3 is TGTGCCACCAGCAGAGGGACAGGGGGACAAGAGACCCAGTACTTC. As protein: CATSRGTGGQETQYF. The full variable domain, rest sourced from reference TRBV15 and TRBJ2-5, is DAMVIQNPRYQVTQFGKPVTLSCSQTLNHNVMYWYQQKSSQAPKLLFHYYDKDFNNEADTPDNFQSRRPNTSFCFLDIRSPGLGDTAMYLCATSRGTGGQETQYFGPGTRLLVL.

The chain is built from TRBV7-9 and TRBJ2-2, with a weak D call TRBD1 (5 bases). The CDR3 consists of 18 residues. V was clipped by 5 bases and J by 0 bases, with 19 bases between them. Germline V gives CDR1 SEHNR, CDR2 FQNEAQ (reference sequence). Written as DNA, the CDR3 is TGTGCCAGCAGCCTGGGCCCTCTACAGGACCCGAACACCGGGGAGCTGTTTTTT. Amino acids: CASSLGPLQDPNTGELFF.

The rearrangement links TRBV19 to TRBJ2-7, with D perhaps matching TRBD1 (6 bases). The CDR3 is made up of 14 amino acids. Per the germline V gene, CDR1 is LNHDA and CDR2 is SQIVND (reference sequence). Trimming cost V 4 bases and J 2 bases, with 12 bases left between them. The CDR3 here is CASSTKTGPYEQYF. In DNA, the CDR3 is TGTGCCAGTAGTACGAAGACAGGCCCCTACGAGCAGTACTTC.

The table lists this clone with a few counts. The V and J genes are TRBV10-3 and TRBJ2-3; D possibly corresponds to TRBD2 (6 bases). Trimming pared 2 bases from V and 2 bases from J, leaving 11 bases between. CDR3 length: 15 residues. Germline V gene lookup returns CDR1 ENHRY and CDR2 SYGVKD. This chain's CDR3 is CAISEGLADTDTQYF. For the CDR3, the DNA is TGTGCCATCAGTGAGGGCTTAGCGGACACAGATACGCAGTATTTT.

The V and J genes are TRBV6-5 and TRBJ1-2; D is possibly TRBD1 (6 bases). From germline, CDR1 is MNHEY and CDR2 SVGAGI. This CDR3 comprises 13 residues. Trimming cost V 8 bases and J 4 bases, with 14 bases left between them. The CDR3 region has the DNA TGTGCCAGCGGAACCGGACAGCTCTATGGCTACACCTTC. This codes for CASGTGQLYGYTF.

This chain connects TRBV11-2 to TRBJ1-3; 10 nucleotides line up with TRBD1. The CDR3 length is 16 residues. Trimming cost V 3 bases and J 0 bases; bases outside gene matches: 2. The germline V gene has CDR1 SGHAT and CDR2 FQNNGV. CDR3 DNA sequence: TGTGCCAGCAGCTTTAGGGACAGGGGCTCTGGAAACACCATATATTTT. This encodes CASSFRDRGSGNTIYF.

The gene calls are TRBV10-2 and TRBJ2-7, with D perhaps TRBD2 (5 bases). This CDR3 is 13 amino acids long. V was clipped by 10 bases and J by 2 bases, with 15 bases between them. Germline values: CDR1 WSHSY, CDR2 SAAADI. The CDR3 region is CATLGEAPYEQYF. The DNA of the CDR3 is TGCGCCACCCTGGGAGAGGCGCCCTACGAGCAGTACTTC.

The gene calls are TRBV13 and TRBJ2-3; TRBD2 is a possible D gene (6 bases). The CDR3 sequence is 17 residues long. The V gene's germline CDR1 is PRHDT and CDR2 FYEKMQ (reference sequence). The V and J ends lost 4 bases and 7 bases respectively, with 24 bases between them. The CDR3 spells CASSSSSRLAATNTQYF. The CDR3 DNA sequence: TGTGCCAGCAGCTCCAGCTCGAGGTTAGCGGCAACCAATACGCAGTATTTT.

The V and J genes are TRBV5-4 and TRBJ2-5; tentative D call: TRBD1 (6 bases). The CDR3 runs to 13 residues. Trimming shortened V by 2 bases and J by 5 bases, and 10 bases separated the two germline ends. Germline-derived CDR1 and CDR2 are SGHNT and YYREEE (reference sequence). This chain's CDR3 is CASSLRQGETQYF. CDR3 bases: TGTGCCAGCAGCTTAAGGCAGGGGGAGACCCAGTACTTC.

The J gene is TRBJ1-1, the V gene TRBV7-9, with TRBD1 matching over 7 bases. J was trimmed by 11 bases and V by 5 bases; bases with no gene match: 5. The CDR3 length is 11 residues. Germline lookup yields CDR1 SEHNR and CDR2 FQNEAQ (reference sequence). DNA for the CDR3: TGTGCCAGCAGCACCGGGACAGAGGCTTTCTTT. Its protein product is CASSTGTEAFF.

The chain recombines TRBV4-1 with TRBJ1-2; 8 bases match TRBD1. With 0 bases clipped from V and 2 bases from J, the junction kept 2 bases outside the gene matches. CDR1 MGHRA and CDR2 YSYEKL come from the germline V gene. The CDR3 covers 15 residues. The CDR3 nucleotides read TGCGCCAGCAGCCAAGATCCAGGGGGCAACTATGGCTACACCTTC. This sequence encodes CASSQDPGGNYGYTF.

The V gene is TRBV7-9, the J gene TRBJ2-1; D may be TRBD2 (5 bases). Germline V gene sequence: CDR1 SEHNR, CDR2 FQNEAQ (reference sequence). V lost 1 base and J lost 5, with 9 bases in between. CDR3 size: 14 residues. The CDR3: CASSLGSSNNEQFF. In nucleotides, the CDR3 is TGTGCCAGCAGCTTAGGATCTAGCAACAATGAGCAGTTCTTC.

This clone has only one observation. The chain uses TRBV29-1 and TRBJ2-1, with 7 positions matching TRBD1. The CDR3 loop spans 16 amino acids. Trimming cost V 5 bases and J 4 bases; bases outside gene matches: 14. The germline V gene encodes CDR1 SQVTM and CDR2 ANQGSEA. The CDR3 region is CSVPAPTGKFYNEQFF. Here the CDR3 DNA reads TGCAGCGTTCCCGCTCCGACAGGGAAATTTTACAATGAGCAGTTCTTC.

V gene TRBV6-5 combines with J gene TRBJ1-5; D call uncertain. Germline assignment: CDR1 MNHEY and CDR2 SVGAGI. This CDR3 contains 13 residues. V was clipped by 5 bases and J by 3 bases, with 8 bases between them. The CDR3 DNA sequence: TGTGCCAGCAGTCCCCACAACAATCAGCCCCAGCATTTT. Its translation is CASSPHNNQPQHF.

The chain is built from TRBV11-2 and TRBJ2-5, with a tentative D call TRBD2 (5 bases). The CDR3 runs to 13 residues. CDR1 and CDR2 from the germline V gene are SGHAT and FQNNGV. The germline V and J ends were trimmed by 2 bases and 7 bases, with 11 bases remaining between them. This CDR3 is CASSLSASWTQYF. In DNA form, the CDR3 reads TGTGCCAGCAGCTTAAGCGCTAGCTGGACCCAGTACTTC.

The chain is built from TRBV6-1 and TRBJ2-5; the match to TRBD2 covers 11 bases. The CDR3 extends over 15 amino acids. V lost 3 bases, J lost 2 bases, and 2 bases stayed unmatched. Germline-derived CDR1 and CDR2 are MNHNS and SASEGT. CDR3 in amino acids: CASSDLAGGQETQYF. CDR3 DNA: TGTGCCAGCAGTGATCTAGCGGGGGGTCAAGAGACCCAGTACTTC.

The gene calls are TRBV11-2 and TRBJ2-7; TRBD1 is a possible D gene (5 bases). Per germline, CDR1 SGHAT and CDR2 FQNNGV. The CDR3 is 17 amino acids. V gave up 7 bases and J gave up 3 bases, with 25 bases separating them. CDR3 coding DNA: TGTGCCAGCACCCTTTCCCGCCCGCAGGGCCATAACTACGAGCAGTACTTC. Protein: CASTLSRPQGHNYEQYF.

This clone is a singleton in its sample. This sequence joins TRBV2 and TRBJ2-5; 8 positions agree with TRBD1. Trimming removed 7 bases from V and 4 bases from J; junction bases left unmatched: 8. CDR3 length equals 14 residues. Germline CDR1 SNHLY, CDR2 FYNNEI. The CDR3 DNA reads TGTGCCAGCAAATTACGGCAGGGGGCAGAGACCCAGTACTTC. Translating it yields CASKLRQGAETQYF.

The V call is TRBV30, the J call TRBJ2-2; 9 positions agree with TRBD2. Germline V gene sequence: CDR1 GTSNPN, CDR2 SVGIG (reference sequence). This CDR3 has 16 residues. Trimming removed 0 bases from V and 7 bases from J; junction bases left unmatched: 9. The CDR3 reads CAWSVDRLAGLGELFF. CDR3 sequence (DNA): TGTGCCTGGAGTGTAGATCGCCTAGCGGGACTCGGGGAGCTGTTTTTT.

V and J are TRBV6-5 and TRBJ1-5, with 11 positions matching TRBD1. Germline values: CDR1 MNHEY, CDR2 SVGAGI. With 4 bases clipped from V and 6 bases from J, the junction kept 5 bases outside the gene matches. The CDR3 is 15 amino acids. The CDR3 DNA reads as TGTGCCAGCAGTTCAGGACAGGGGGCGTTTCAGCCCCAGCATTTT. This gives the protein CASSSGQGAFQPQHF.

This clone has only one observation. V usage is TRBV30 and J usage is TRBJ2-5; TRBD2 aligns across 10 bases. Trimming at V came to 7 bases and at J to 4 bases, leaving 12 bases not matched to a gene. Germline V CDR1 and CDR2: GTSNPN, SVGIG (reference sequence). This CDR3 has 15 amino acids. The chain's CDR3 is CAFDGSGRARETQYF. Here the CDR3 DNA reads TGTGCCTTCGATGGGAGCGGGAGGGCCAGAGAGACCCAGTACTTC.

This sequence joins TRBV21-1 and TRBJ2-1; the DNA was not compared with TRBD2, the D call given in the table. TRBV21-1 is flagged as a pseudogene. The CDR3 length is 16 residues. The CDR3 DNA is TGTGCCAGCAGCTCCAAATGGGTAGCGGGGAACAATGAGCAGTTCTTC. Translated, it gives CASSSKWVAGNNEQFF.

This clone occurred a few times. Within the sample, other DNA sequences also encode this same CDR3. J is TRBJ2-3 and V is TRBV6-4, with 7 bases fitting TRBD2. Per the germline V gene, CDR1 is MRHNA and CDR2 is SNTAGT. The CDR3 is 15 amino acids. Trimming cost V 3 bases and J 0 bases; bases outside gene matches: 3. The CDR3 loop reads CASSESSGSTDTQYF. CDR3 bases: TGTGCCAGCAGTGAGAGTAGCGGGAGCACAGATACGCAGTATTTT.

The chain employs TRBV6-1 and TRBJ2-5; 7 positions agree with TRBD2. The V gene's germline CDR1 is MNHNS and CDR2 SASEGT. The CDR3 has 14 amino acids. The V segment lost 6 bases and the J segment 2 bases; nucleotides outside the gene matches: 6. The CDR3 loop reads CASSAPSGQETQYF. The CDR3 region has the DNA TGTGCCAGCAGCGCACCTAGCGGACAAGAGACCCAGTACTTC.

J is TRBJ2-2 and V is TRBV4-1, with 11 positions matching TRBD1. Looked up from germline, CDR1 is MGHRA and CDR2 is YSYEKL. The length of the CDR3 is 16 residues. Trimming cost V 3 bases and J 7 bases; bases outside gene matches: 7. CDR3 loop: CASSHWTGGGGGELFF. The CDR3 DNA reads as TGCGCCAGCAGCCACTGGACAGGGGGCGGTGGCGGGGAGCTGTTTTTT.

The chain combines TRBV9 with TRBJ2-7, with 8 bases aligning to TRBD1. The CDR3 is made up of 15 amino acids. The V segment lost 0 bases and the J segment 2 bases; nucleotides outside the gene matches: 4. Germline-derived CDR1 and CDR2 are SGDLS and YYNGEE. DNA for the CDR3: TGTGCCAGCAGCGTAGAGGCAGGGGGCACCTACGAGCAGTACTTC. Encoded protein: CASSVEAGGTYEQYF.